This TCR beta chain was observed in a study of blood T cell repertoires in COVID-19. About the research overall: PBMCs, B-cell-depleted T cells, or T cells were the source of the cDNA or gDNA that made up the material.

Assay used: immunoSEQ multiplex PCR; TCRdb lists only in-frame clones, some missing. The table lists around 300,000 clones, around 90% of them singletons, with less than 3% in the top ten. Trimming took off 4 bases at V and 1 base at J, with 7 bases between the two ends. This CDR3 is built from 15 residues. Germline CDR1 KGHDR, CDR2 SFDVKD. Individuals aged roughly 18 to 95 years were recruited from fewer than 25 US areas. The clonotype comes from a woman between 45 and 60 years old who had recovered from COVID-19. V and J are TRBV24-1 and TRBJ2-6; no reliable D call. The specimen was PBMCs or T cells enriched from blood (not recorded which). Here the CDR3 DNA reads TGTGCCACCAGTGACCGTAAATCTGGGGCCAACGTCCTGACTTTC. This gives the protein CATSDRKSGANVLTF.